Presented here are 13 T cell receptor beta chains from one specimen sequenced in a study of identical twins. Each CDR3 protein is one row after TCRdb ran MiXCR on the 5' RACE reads. This table holds around 230,000 distinct CDR3 sequences, less than 9.5% found once. Source material: memory (CD45RO+) T cells sorted from blood. The receptors were gathered from a woman in her late teens or twenties in good health.

This clonotype appeared many times. The chain combines TRBV5-1 with TRBJ2-7; D is undetermined. The CDR3 spans 14 residues. The germline V gene encodes CDR1 SGHRS and CDR2 YFSETQ. V gave up 1 base and J gave up 4 bases, with 12 bases separating them. This CDR3 reads CASSLSVTGYEQYF. Here the CDR3 DNA reads TGCGCCAGCAGCTTGTCGGTCACGGGTTACGAGCAGTACTTC.

This clonotype was picked up many times. V gene TRBV4-2 combines with J gene TRBJ2-3, with 8 bases that match TRBD2. CDR3 length equals 16 residues. CDR1 and CDR2 (germline): LGHNA, YNFKEQ. Trimming took 4 bases from V and 3 from J; bases not matched to a gene: 9. DNA of the CDR3: TGTGCCAGCAGCCTCGGGGGGGCGAGGGGGACAGATACGCAGTATTTT. This translates into CASSLGGARGTDTQYF.

This clonotype was detected many times. This rearrangement joins TRBV12-3 or TRBV12-4 to TRBJ1-4; D gene ambiguous. The CDR3 covers 13 residues. With 3 bases removed from V and 8 bases from J, the gap between germline ends came to 10 bases. The DNA for the CDR3 is TGTGCCAGCAGTTTTCAACCCGGGGAAAAACTGTTTTTT. This gives the protein CASSFQPGEKLFF.

This clonotype was counted between two and nine times. V is TRBV20-1 and J is TRBJ2-1; D is possibly TRBD1 (5 bases). With 3 bases removed from V and 6 bases from J, the gap between germline ends came to 15 bases. The CDR3 sequence is 14 residues long. In germline, CDR1 is DFQATT, CDR2 SNEGSKA (reference sequence). The CDR3 DNA is TGCAGTGCTAGTCGGACGGCAGGGATCAATGAGCAGTTCTTC. Translated: CSASRTAGINEQFF.

This chain uses TRBV3-1 with TRBJ2-1, with 8 bases that match TRBD2. Germline CDR1 and CDR2: LGHDT and YNNKEL (reference sequence). V lost 10 bases to trimming and J lost 9 bases; unmatched junction nucleotides: 23. The CDR3 is 17 residues long. The CDR3 DNA follows: TGTGCCACCACCAAAGAGGTAGCGGGGAGGCCTGGTAGTGAGCAGTTCTTC. It is translated as CATTKEVAGRPGSEQFF.

Regarding this clonotype: This is likely a read error, given that the CDR3 carries no conserved phenylalanine or tryptophan at its end. This chain links TRBV6-5 with TRBJ2-7, with D perhaps TRBD1 or TRBD2 (5 bases each). The germline V gene has CDR1 MNHEY and CDR2 SVGAGI. Trimming removed 2 bases at V and 4 bases at J, with 12 bases between. The CDR3 has 14 residues. DNA for the CDR3: TGTGCCAGCAGTTACAGGGACGTTGGTTACGAGCAGTACTCC. Protein: CASSYRDVGYEQYS.

This clonotype was picked up a small number of times. This chain uses TRBV7-2 with TRBJ2-1; the match to TRBD2 covers 10 bases. The CDR3 extends over 15 amino acids. CDR1 is SGHTA and CDR2 is FQGNSA in the germline V gene. Losses at the gene ends were 1 base for V and 6 bases for J; bases not matched to a gene: 3. CDR3 sequence reads: CASSLVSGRVNEQFF. The CDR3 DNA follows: TGTGCCAGCAGCTTAGTAAGCGGGAGGGTCAATGAGCAGTTCTTC.

The V and J genes are TRBV5-1 and TRBJ1-4; D is ambiguous. Germline values: CDR1 SGHRS, CDR2 YFSETQ. CDR3 size: 14 residues. V gave up 0 bases and J gave up 4 bases, with 7 bases separating them. CDR3 nucleotide sequence: TGCGCCAGCAGCTTGGGAGTGTATAATGAAAAACTGTTTTTT. It translates to CASSLGVYNEKLFF. Drawing the rest from reference TRBV5-1 and TRBJ1-4, the complete variable domain is KAGVTQTPRYLIKTRGQQVTLSCSPISGHRSVSWYQQTPGQGLQFLFEYFSETQRNKGNFPGRFSGRQFSNSRSEMNVSTLELGDSALYLCASSLGVYNEKLFFGSGTQLSVL.

There are a few counts of this clonotype. J is TRBJ2-1 and V is TRBV11-2; 10 bases are shared with TRBD2. The CDR3 extends over 19 amino acids. The J segment lost 7 bases and the V segment lost 4 bases, leaving 19 bases of the junction unmatched. Germline V gene data show CDR1 as SGHAT and CDR2 as FQNNGV. CDR3: CASSSGFYSGRDLRNEQFF. Here the CDR3 DNA reads TGTGCCAGCAGCTCCGGGTTTTACAGCGGGAGGGATCTCAGGAATGAGCAGTTCTTC.

In regard to this clonotype: A single base separates this from a much larger clone, so it may be a read error. The rearrangement links TRBV5-1 to TRBJ2-1; D may match TRBD1 or TRBD2 (5 bases each). Germline assignment: CDR1 SGHRS and CDR2 YFSETQ. The CDR3 totals 13 residues. The CDR3 DNA is TGCGCCGGCAGGTCGGGGCCTAACAATGAGCAGTTCTTC. Translated, it gives CAGRSGPNNEQFF.

The rearrangement joins TRBV5-1 to TRBJ1-1; D not certain. CDR3 length: 13 residues. Germline CDR1 reads SGHRS; CDR2 reads YFSETQ. V lost 4 bases and J lost 2, with 9 bases in between. As DNA, the CDR3 is TGCGCCAGCAGCGCGTCAGGTAACACTGAAGCTTTCTTT. Translating it yields CASSASGNTEAFF.

This sequence joins TRBV6-1 and TRBJ2-2; tentatively, D is TRBD2 (6 bases). CDR3 length: 16 amino acids. Deletions cut 6 bases from V and 5 bases from J, with 19 bases between. The V gene's germline CDR1 is MNHNS and CDR2 SASEGT. Here the CDR3 reads CASSSTGTSSTGELFF. The CDR3 coding sequence is TGTGCCAGCAGCTCAACCGGGACTTCGTCGACCGGGGAGCTGTTTTTT.

This clonotype showed up many times. The J gene is TRBJ2-1, the V gene TRBV5-1, with D perhaps TRBD2 (6 bases). CDR1 and CDR2 from the germline V gene are SGHRS and YFSETQ. With 6 bases removed from V and 0 bases from J, the gap between germline ends came to 16 bases. This CDR3 is 16 amino acids long. Here the CDR3 reads CASTPRVADSYNEQFF. CDR3 in DNA: TGCGCCAGCACCCCTAGGGTAGCGGACTCCTACAATGAGCAGTTCTTC. The whole variable domain, filled in from reference TRBV5-1 and TRBJ2-1, reads KAGVTQTPRYLIKTRGQQVTLSCSPISGHRSVSWYQQTPGQGLQFLFEYFSETQRNKGNFPGRFSGRQFSNSRSEMNVSTLELGDSALYLCASTPRVADSYNEQFFGPGTRLTVL.